The present T cell receptor beta chain was sequenced within a study of cytotoxic CD8 clonotypes in ibrutinib-treated CLL. As input for TCR beta libraries, about 1.8 micrograms of genomic DNA came from cryopreserved PBMCs. The V segment lost 5 bases and the J segment 6 bases; nucleotides outside the gene matches: 8. The CDR3 is made up of 16 amino acids. CDR1 and CDR2 from the germline V gene are SGHVS and FNYEAQ. Assay: immunoSEQ multiplex PCR; the TCRdb copy retains only in-frame clones and omits some. The sample has some 300,000 clones; around four fifths are singletons. The chain recombines TRBV7-6 with TRBJ1-5, with TRBD1 matching 12 bases. The specimen comprised PBMCs, sampled before ibrutinib treatment. The TCR sequence derives from a human donor with chronic lymphocytic leukemia. The DNA for the CDR3 is TGTGCCAGCAGCCCCGCCGGGACAGGGGGCTTTCAGCCCCAGCATTTT. Translating gives CASSPAGTGGFQPQHF.